This record concerns one TCR beta chain sequence. Many counts were recorded for this clonotype. Its specific antigen is unknown. No base quality information exists; no much larger clone differs at one position. The sample comes from a study of early T cells in non-severe SARS-CoV-2 infection (dated by TCRdb to 2020 to 2022). About the study as a whole: Bulk RNA from unsorted whole blood was used for TCR sequencing, so alpha and beta chains could not be paired. Beyond this particular receptor, the publication reports: VDJdb matching was skewed toward anti-spike CD8 responses, so virus-specific expansions were likely underestimated and private and CD4 specificities were missed.

V drops 1 base and J drops 7 bases, leaving 5 bases in between. In the germline V gene, CDR1 corresponds to SGHNT and CDR2 to YENEEA. Inclusive of the bounding cysteine and phenylalanine, the CDR3 is 12 residues long. Of the read, only the CDR3 DNA is kept; its 36 bases are in frame from base 1. Library creation used 5' RACE. The data were produced on a NextSeq 500. To correct for sequencing error and PCR bias, the TCR library protocol tagged individual cDNA molecules with unique molecular identifiers. Sequencing covered both TCR alpha and beta chains, and within each sample the abundances of alpha and beta sequences were tightly co-correlated. Per the authors' processing: Decombinator V4 was used to annotate TCR sequences for V gene, J gene and CDR3. Expanded TCRs were defined as changing significantly between any two time points under a Poisson model with p below 0.0001. TCR abundances were normalised to the total number of TCRs sequenced in each sample and reported as counts per million. MAIT TCRs were defined by TRAV1-2 paired with TRAJ12, TRAJ20 or TRAJ33, and iNKT TCRs by TRAV10 paired with TRAJ18. A search of VDJdb, accessed on 1 November 2021, was run for TCRs annotated to CMV, EBV and SARS-CoV-2, with TCRs annotated for multiple antigens excluded. TCRdb reprocessed the public reads (quality trimming at Q25 with fastp, clone calling with MiXCR) and kept in-frame beta chains. Every CDR3 protein is listed once, alongside the most common genes and DNA of its rows. TCRdb's processing, not the authors' own work, is the source of the V and J calls. In this sample the table shows tens of thousands of distinct CDR3 sequences, 3% to 4.5% of which occur a single time. 9% to 10% of the sample belongs to the ten largest clones.

This was a case-control study nested in a cohort of healthcare workers in London, UK, who had nasopharyngeal swab PCR tests and blood samples taken every week. Healthcare workers were enrolled in the week of the UK lockdown, from 23 to 31 March 2020, and were followed every week for up to roughly 15 weeks. This chain is built from TRBV11-3 and TRBJ2-4; too little of a D gene remains to name it. This receptor was taken from an adult who was a healthcare worker with PCR-confirmed SARS-CoV-2 infection or an uninfected control (not recorded which). The material sequenced was whole blood. The nucleotide sequence reads TGTGCCAGCAGCTTAGGTGGTAACATTCAGTACTTC. Its translation is CASSLGGNIQYF.